Shown below are 28 T cell receptor beta chains from a single sample sequenced in a study of cytomegalovirus exposure and HLA in healthy donors. Only in-frame clones appear in the TCRdb table, and some are missing; sequencing was by immunoSEQ multiplex PCR. The sample holds about 110,000 clones, approximately 96% seen once. Sequencing used PBMCs. The receptors originated from a woman under 30 in good health and CMV-seronegative.

V and J are TRBV4-3 and TRBJ2-1, with 9 bases aligning to TRBD1. V gave up 4 bases and J gave up 7 bases; unmatched junction bases: 8. Per the germline V gene, CDR1 is LGHNA and CDR2 is YSLEER. The CDR3 consists of 15 residues. This chain's CDR3 is CASSPGDRDLNEQFF. The CDR3 region has the DNA TGCGCCAGCAGCCCCGGGGACAGGGATTTGAATGAGCAGTTCTTC.

The V call is TRBV18, the J call TRBJ2-1; 8 bases are shared with TRBD1. Unmatched junction bases numbered 7, after V lost 3 bases and J lost 6 bases. Germline V gives CDR1 KGHSH, CDR2 LQKENI. This CDR3 comprises 15 residues. In DNA form, the CDR3 reads TGTGCCAGCTCACCCCAGGGGACAGGTGGCAATGAGCAGTTCTTC. Translation gives CASSPQGTGGNEQFF.

This chain links TRBV9 with TRBJ1-5, with 7 nucleotides matching TRBD1. CDR3 length equals 16 residues. Germline V CDR1 and CDR2: SGDLS, YYNGEE. V lost 0 bases and J lost 0; bases outside the gene matches: 3. The CDR3 DNA reads TGTGCCAGCAGCGTAGGGGACAGACATAGCAATCAGCCCCAGCATTTT. The encoded protein is CASSVGDRHSNQPQHF.

The chain recombines TRBV15 with TRBJ2-7; 7 bases are a match to TRBD1. The CDR3 is 14 amino acids. Per germline, CDR1 LNHNV and CDR2 YYDKDF (reference sequence). V lost 4 bases to trimming and J lost 2 bases; unmatched junction nucleotides: 5. This CDR3 reads CATSTRDRAYEQYF. The CDR3 DNA is TGTGCCACCAGCACCCGGGACAGAGCCTACGAGCAGTACTTC.

V usage is TRBV9 and J usage is TRBJ1-3, with D tentatively TRBD1 (6 bases). Germline values: CDR1 SGDLS, CDR2 YYNGEE. Deletions cut 5 bases from V and 6 bases from J, with 18 bases between. This CDR3 region has 15 residues. CDR3 sequence: CASRTGTKFVNTIYF. As DNA, the CDR3 is TGTGCCAGCAGAACCGGGACAAAATTCGTAAACACCATATATTTT.

In this sample, this clone turned up once. The rearrangement uses TRBV11-2 and TRBJ1-5; tentative D call: TRBD1 (5 bases). The CDR3 is made up of 13 amino acids. Trimming left V 0 bases short and J 5 bases short, with 5 bases between. Germline CDR1 is SGHAT and CDR2 is FQNNGV. The CDR3 bases are TGTGCCAGCAGCTTAGACAGGGATCAGCCCCAGCATTTT. Translated: CASSLDRDQPQHF.

The chain couples TRBV7-9 to TRBJ2-2; possible D gene TRBD2, 6 bases. The CDR3 has 14 amino acids. Germline-derived CDR1 and CDR2 are SEHNR and FQNEAQ (reference sequence). Trimming stripped 9 bases from V and 4 bases from J, with 15 bases between. CDR3 region: CARKGLPGTGELFF. In DNA, the CDR3 is TGTGCCAGGAAGGGACTCCCGGGCACCGGGGAGCTGTTTTTT.

The rearrangement joins TRBV7-9 to TRBJ2-3, with 11 bases that match TRBD2. There are 16 residues in the CDR3. Germline values: CDR1 SEHNR, CDR2 FQNEAQ (reference sequence). Trimming removed 1 base from V and 2 bases from J; junction bases left unmatched: 2. This CDR3 reads CASSLVAGGATDTQYF. The CDR3 DNA reads as TGTGCCAGCAGCTTAGTAGCGGGGGGGGCCACAGATACGCAGTATTTT.

This rearrangement joins TRBV13 to TRBJ2-4, with D possibly matching TRBD1 (5 bases). CDR1 is PRHDT, CDR2 FYEKMQ, per germline (reference sequence). The CDR3 extends over 15 amino acids. V was clipped by 1 base and J by 1 base, with 8 bases between them. The CDR3 loop is CASSLDRRAKNIQYF. Written as DNA, the CDR3 is TGTGCCAGCAGCTTAGACAGGCGGGCCAAAAACATTCAGTACTTC. The whole variable domain, remainder taken from reference TRBV13 and TRBJ2-4, is AAGVIQSPRHLIKEKRETATLKCYPIPRHDTVYWYQQGPGQDPQFLISFYEKMQSDKGSIPDRFSAQQFSDYHSELNMSSLELGDSALYFCASSLDRRAKNIQYFGAGTRLSVL.

With respect to this clone: No conserved phenylalanine or tryptophan is present at the end of the CDR3, so a read error is the likely explanation. It is unclear where the CDR3 begins or ends on the DNA, so no DNA is shown, and the CDR3 is as TCRdb lists it. The CDR3 sequence is CASSQMPGTGLL. The V and J genes are TRBV6-6 and TRBJ2-7; the D segment call TRBD1 is taken from the table without a DNA check. The CDR3 sequence runs 12 residues, both termini included. Per the germline V gene, CDR1 is MNHNY and CDR2 is SVGAGI (reference sequence).

This chain uses TRBV11-2 with TRBJ1-1, with 9 bases fitting TRBD1. V was clipped by 5 bases and J by 4 bases; unmatched bases: 11. The CDR3 length is 16 residues. CDR1 and CDR2 (germline): SGHAT, FQNNGV. CDR3 in DNA: TGTGCCAGCAGCCCCGTGCGGACAGGGGTGGGCACTGAAGCTTTCTTT. It encodes CASSPVRTGVGTEAFF. The complete variable domain, with remaining parts taken from reference TRBV11-2 and TRBJ1-1, reads EAGVAQSPRYKIIEKRQSVAFWCNPISGHATLYWYQQILGQGPKLLIQFQNNGVVDDSQLPKDRFSAERLKGVDSTLKIQPAKLEDSAVYLCASSPVRTGVGTEAFFGQGTRLTVV.

This rearrangement joins TRBV6-1 to TRBJ1-2, with 7 bases identical to TRBD1. Germline CDR1 is MNHNS and CDR2 is SASEGT. The ends lost 4 bases at V and 4 bases at J; junction bases unmatched: 12. The CDR3 totals 16 residues. The CDR3 nucleotides are TGTGCCAGCAGTGGGGGTGGGACAGTAATCGCCTATGGCTACACCTTC. It yields the protein CASSGGGTVIAYGYTF.

This chain joins TRBV7-3 and TRBJ1-2, with D maybe TRBD1 (5 bases). CDR3 length equals 14 residues. V lost 0 bases and J lost 6, with 11 bases in between. Looked up from germline, CDR1 is SGHTA and CDR2 is FQGTGA. The CDR3 sequence: CASSLTAGEDGYTF. DNA of the CDR3: TGTGCCAGCAGCTTAACTGCGGGGGAGGATGGCTACACCTTC.

The rearrangement uses TRBV29-1 and TRBJ1-2; weak D call: TRBD1 (5 bases). Between the trimmed V and J ends, which lost 2 bases and 1 base, there was a span of 8 bases. CDR1 is SQVTM and CDR2 is ANQGSEA in the germline V gene. This CDR3 comprises 13 residues. The CDR3 nucleotides read TGCAGCGTTGAACGGGACTTTAACTATGGCTACACCTTC. Translating gives CSVERDFNYGYTF.

The chain employs TRBV6-1 and TRBJ1-2; D gene uncertain. There are 13 residues in the CDR3. Trimming stripped 2 bases from V and 8 bases from J, with 12 bases between. Per the germline V gene, CDR1 is MNHNS and CDR2 is SASEGT. CDR3 amino acids: CASSENSWEGYTF. Written as DNA, the CDR3 is TGTGCCAGCAGTGAAAACAGCTGGGAGGGCTACACCTTC.

The chain recombines TRBV5-1 with TRBJ2-3, with a tentative D call TRBD1 (6 bases). CDR1 SGHRS and CDR2 YFSETQ come from the germline V gene. Trimming pared 0 bases from V and 4 bases from J, leaving 12 bases between. The CDR3 is 15 residues long. CDR3 sequence (DNA): TGCGCCAGCAGCTTGGACAGGGTAGTCCCAGATACGCAGTATTTT. Protein: CASSLDRVVPDTQYF.

As to this clone: The same CDR3 can be traced to other DNA sequences in this sample. The V call is TRBV28, the J call TRBJ1-3, with TRBD1 matching 8 bases. The CDR3 has 15 residues. Germline lookup yields CDR1 MDHEN and CDR2 SYDVKM. V shed 6 bases and J 2 bases; nucleotides not matched to a gene: 6. The CDR3 reads CASSTLQGAGNTIYF. In nucleotides, the CDR3 is TGTGCCAGCAGCACCTTACAGGGGGCTGGAAACACCATATATTTT.

The chain employs TRBV7-3 and TRBJ1-2; D may be TRBD1 (5 bases). Germline V gene data show CDR1 as SGHTA and CDR2 as FQGTGA. Deletions cut 0 bases from V and 7 bases from J, with 9 bases between. The CDR3 has 13 residues. The CDR3, as DNA: TGTGCCAGCAGCTTAACTGGGGGAGGTGGCTACACCTTC. It encodes CASSLTGGGGYTF.

This chain connects TRBV19 to TRBJ1-2; D remains unclear. Per the germline V gene, CDR1 is LNHDA and CDR2 is SQIVND (reference sequence). The V end lost 4 bases, the J end lost 0 bases, and 9 bases lay between the germline ends. The CDR3 runs to 14 residues. This chain's CDR3 is CASSSGRTNYGYTF. Written as DNA, the CDR3 is TGTGCCAGTAGTAGTGGCAGGACTAACTATGGCTACACCTTC.

The chain uses TRBV7-2 and TRBJ2-3; D is undetermined. This CDR3 comprises 12 residues. Per the germline V gene, CDR1 is SGHTA and CDR2 is FQGNSA. V was trimmed by 6 bases and J by 4 bases, leaving 8 bases between them. The chain's CDR3 is CASSPLADTQYF. As DNA, the CDR3 is TGTGCCAGCAGTCCTCTAGCAGATACGCAGTATTTT.

J is TRBJ2-3 and V is TRBV19, with 7 bases identical to TRBD2. This CDR3 is 12 amino acids long. CDR1 LNHDA and CDR2 SQIVND come from the germline V gene (reference sequence). V was clipped by 6 bases and J by 14 bases; unmatched bases: 11. Written as DNA, the CDR3 is TGTGCCAGTAGGACTAGCTCCTTGTATACGTATTTT. It codes for CASRTSSLYTYF.

The chain combines TRBV5-6 with TRBJ2-7, with D possibly TRBD2 on 5 matching bases. Germline V gene lookup returns CDR1 SGHDT and CDR2 YYEEEE. V was shortened by 0 bases and J by 0 bases, with 7 bases between the two germline ends. The length of the CDR3 is 14 residues. DNA for the CDR3: TGTGCCAGCAGCTTGGACGGACTCTCCTACGAGCAGTACTTC. It encodes CASSLDGLSYEQYF. The complete variable domain, with remaining parts taken from reference TRBV5-6 and TRBJ2-7, reads DAGVTQSPTHLIKTRGQQVTLRCSPKSGHDTVSWYQQALGQGPQFIFQYYEEEERQRGNFPDRFSGHQFPNYSSELNVNALLLGDSALYLCASSLDGLSYEQYFGPGTRLTVT.

V and J are TRBV10-3 and TRBJ2-1; TRBD1 matches 9 bases. This CDR3 has 19 amino acids. V lost 4 bases, J lost 0 bases, and 13 bases stayed unmatched. CDR1 and CDR2 from the germline V gene are ENHRY and SYGVKD. In nucleotides, the CDR3 is TGTGCCATCAGTGGCCCCGGGACAGGGACTACGAGCTCCTACAATGAGCAGTTCTTC. Translated: CAISGPGTGTTSSYNEQFF.

The chain couples TRBV19 to TRBJ2-2, with a possible D match to TRBD2 (6 bases). The germline V gene has CDR1 LNHDA and CDR2 SQIVND (reference sequence). CDR3 size: 16 residues. The V end lost 3 bases, the J end lost 1 base, and 12 bases lay between the germline ends. CDR3 DNA sequence: TGTGCCAGTAGTATTTTGGCGGGGTTGAACACCGGGGAGCTGTTTTTT. This gives the protein CASSILAGLNTGELFF.

The chain links TRBV4-3 to TRBJ1-1, with D perhaps matching TRBD1 (6 bases). The germline CDR1 and CDR2 sequences are LGHNA and YSLEER. V was pared by 0 bases and J by 0 bases, with 8 bases between. The CDR3 loop spans 15 amino acids. In nucleotides, the CDR3 is TGCGCCAGCAGCCAAGAAGGGGGACTGAACACTGAAGCTTTCTTT. This encodes CASSQEGGLNTEAFF.

This clone has a single count. This sequence joins TRBV2 and TRBJ2-1, with 16 bases lining up with TRBD2. CDR1 SNHLY and CDR2 FYNNEI come from the germline V gene. The CDR3 is 14 amino acids. Trimming took 10 bases from V and 8 from J; bases not matched to a gene: 5. The CDR3 bases are TGTGCCAAGACGGGACTAGCGGGGGGGTATGAGCAGTTCTTC. It codes for CAKTGLAGGYEQFF.

The chain joins TRBV4-1 to TRBJ1-6; TRBD1 aligns across 7 bases. The CDR3 has 15 residues. Looked up from germline, CDR1 is MGHRA and CDR2 is YSYEKL. With V trimmed by 1 base and J by 8 bases, 5 bases remained unmatched. CDR3: CASSQADRDDSPLHF. The CDR3 bases are TGCGCCAGCAGCCAAGCCGACAGGGATGATTCACCCCTCCACTTT.

This chain uses TRBV27 with TRBJ2-7; TRBD2 agrees at 13 bases. The germline V gene encodes CDR1 MNHEY and CDR2 SMNVEV (reference sequence). J gave up 1 base and V 8 bases, and 2 bases lay outside the gene matches. The CDR3 totals 14 residues. The CDR3 sequence: CASGTSGESYEQYF. Written as DNA, the CDR3 is TGTGCCAGCGGGACTAGCGGGGAATCCTACGAGCAGTACTTC.